Listed here are 3 T cell receptor beta chains from one sample, sequenced in a study of cytomegalovirus exposure and HLA in healthy donors. The study ran its PCR with 60 Vbeta and 13 Jbeta primers. Only in-frame clones appear in the TCRdb table, and some are missing; sequencing was by immunoSEQ multiplex PCR. The sample lists about 82,000 clones, about 77% occurring once. The sequenced material came from PBMCs. These receptors all stem from a man in his forties or fifties in good health and CMV-seronegative.

The rearrangement links TRBV5-1 to TRBJ1-6; 7 positions agree with TRBD1. CDR1 and CDR2 from the germline V gene are SGHRS and YFSETQ. This CDR3 region has 14 residues. V trimming: 3 bases; J trimming: 10 bases; junction bases outside the gene matches: 7. CDR3 sequence (DNA): TGCGCCAGCAGCTACGGACAGGCTCGGTCACCCCTCCACTTT. This gives the protein CASSYGQARSPLHF.

The chain carries TRBV27 and TRBJ1-2; TRBD1 agrees at 7 bases. Germline lookup yields CDR1 MNHEY and CDR2 SMNVEV (reference sequence). V trimming: 3 bases; J trimming: 1 base; junction bases outside the gene matches: 17. This CDR3 region has 19 residues. The CDR3 DNA sequence: TGTGCCAGCAGTTTTAAGGGGCCCTGGGACAGCAGTTATAACTATGGCTACACCTTC. Protein product: CASSFKGPWDSSYNYGYTF.

The chain combines TRBV19 with TRBJ2-3; TRBD2 agrees at 10 bases. Looked up from germline, CDR1 is LNHDA and CDR2 is SQIVND (reference sequence). The CDR3 covers 16 residues. V was clipped by 6 bases and J by 5 bases; unmatched bases: 11. CDR3: CASRILAGALGDTQYF. The CDR3 DNA sequence: TGTGCCAGTAGGATCCTAGCGGGGGCCCTCGGAGATACGCAGTATTTT.